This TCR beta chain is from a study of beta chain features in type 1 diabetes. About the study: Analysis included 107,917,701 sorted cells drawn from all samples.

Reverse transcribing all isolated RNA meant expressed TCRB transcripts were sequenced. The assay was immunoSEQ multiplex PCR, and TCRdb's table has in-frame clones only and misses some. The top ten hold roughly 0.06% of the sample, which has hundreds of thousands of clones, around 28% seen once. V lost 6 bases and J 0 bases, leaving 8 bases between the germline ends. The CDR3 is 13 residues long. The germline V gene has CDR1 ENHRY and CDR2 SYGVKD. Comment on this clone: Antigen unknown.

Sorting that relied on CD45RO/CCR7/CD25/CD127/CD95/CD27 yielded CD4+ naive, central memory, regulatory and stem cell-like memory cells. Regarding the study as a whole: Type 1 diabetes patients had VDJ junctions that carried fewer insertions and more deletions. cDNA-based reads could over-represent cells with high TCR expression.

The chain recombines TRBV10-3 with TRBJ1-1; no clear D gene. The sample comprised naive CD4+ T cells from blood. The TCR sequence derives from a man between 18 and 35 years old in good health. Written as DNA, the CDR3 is TGTGCCATCAGAGAGCGGATGAACACTGAAGCTTTCTTT. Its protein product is CAIRERMNTEAFF.